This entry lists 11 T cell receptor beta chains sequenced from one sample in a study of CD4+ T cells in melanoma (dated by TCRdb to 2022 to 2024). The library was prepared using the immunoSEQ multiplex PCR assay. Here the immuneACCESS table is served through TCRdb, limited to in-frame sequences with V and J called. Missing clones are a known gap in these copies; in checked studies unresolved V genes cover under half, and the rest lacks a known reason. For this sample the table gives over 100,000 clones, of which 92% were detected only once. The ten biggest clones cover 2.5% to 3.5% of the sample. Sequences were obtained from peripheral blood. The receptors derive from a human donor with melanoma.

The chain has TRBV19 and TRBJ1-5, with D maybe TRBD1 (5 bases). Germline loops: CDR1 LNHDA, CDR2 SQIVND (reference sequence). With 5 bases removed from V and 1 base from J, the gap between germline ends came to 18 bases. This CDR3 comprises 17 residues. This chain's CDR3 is CASSRYGGLISNQPQHF. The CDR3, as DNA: TGTGCCAGTAGTCGATATGGGGGACTTATCAGCAATCAGCCCCAGCATTTT.

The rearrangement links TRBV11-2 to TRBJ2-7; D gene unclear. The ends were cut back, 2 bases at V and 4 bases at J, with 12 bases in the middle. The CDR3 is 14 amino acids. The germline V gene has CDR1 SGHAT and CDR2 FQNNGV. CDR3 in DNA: TGTGCCAGCAGCTTACGGCTAGTAGGATACGAGCAGTACTTC. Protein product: CASSLRLVGYEQYF.

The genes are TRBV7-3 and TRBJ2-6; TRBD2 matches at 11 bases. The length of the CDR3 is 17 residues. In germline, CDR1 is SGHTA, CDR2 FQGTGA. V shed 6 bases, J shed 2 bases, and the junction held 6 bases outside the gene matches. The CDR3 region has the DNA TGTGCCAGCAGTAGTACACTAGCGGGAGCTGGGGCCAACGTCCTGACTTTC. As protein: CASSSTLAGAGANVLTF.

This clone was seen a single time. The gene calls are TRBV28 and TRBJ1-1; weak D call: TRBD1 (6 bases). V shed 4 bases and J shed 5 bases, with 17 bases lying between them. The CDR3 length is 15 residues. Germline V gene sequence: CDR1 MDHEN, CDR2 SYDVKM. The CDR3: CASSWDTPGMTEAFF. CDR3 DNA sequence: TGTGCCAGCAGTTGGGACACTCCAGGAATGACTGAAGCTTTCTTT.

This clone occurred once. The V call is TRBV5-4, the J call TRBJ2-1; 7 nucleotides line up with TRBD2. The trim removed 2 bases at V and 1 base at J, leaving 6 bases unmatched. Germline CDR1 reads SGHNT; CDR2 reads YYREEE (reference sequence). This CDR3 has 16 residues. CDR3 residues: CASSFGAGISYNEQFF. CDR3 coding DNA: TGTGCCAGCAGCTTCGGAGCGGGGATTTCCTACAATGAGCAGTTCTTC.

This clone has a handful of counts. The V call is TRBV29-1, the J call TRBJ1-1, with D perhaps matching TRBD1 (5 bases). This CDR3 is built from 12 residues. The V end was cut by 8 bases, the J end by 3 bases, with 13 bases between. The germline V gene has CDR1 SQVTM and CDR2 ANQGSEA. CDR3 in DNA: TGCAGCCTGTCGCGGGGCTACACTGAAGCTTTCTTT. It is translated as CSLSRGYTEAFF. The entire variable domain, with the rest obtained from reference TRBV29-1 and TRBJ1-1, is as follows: SAVISQKPSRDICQRGTSLTIQCQVDSQVTMMFWYRQQPGQSLTLIATANQGSEATYESGFVIDKFPISRPNLTFSTLTVSNMSPEDSSIYLCSLSRGYTEAFFGQGTRLTVV.

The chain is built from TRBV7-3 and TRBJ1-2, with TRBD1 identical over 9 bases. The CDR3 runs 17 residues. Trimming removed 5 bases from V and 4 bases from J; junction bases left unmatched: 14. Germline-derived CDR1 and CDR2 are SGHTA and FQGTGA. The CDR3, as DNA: TGTGCCAGCAGCCCCGAAGGGACAGGGACCCTACTCTATGGCTACACCTTC. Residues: CASSPEGTGTLLYGYTF.

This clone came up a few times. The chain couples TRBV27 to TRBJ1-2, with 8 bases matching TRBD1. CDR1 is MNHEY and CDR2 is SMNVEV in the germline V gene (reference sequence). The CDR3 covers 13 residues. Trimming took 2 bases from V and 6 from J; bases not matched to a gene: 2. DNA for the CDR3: TGTGCCAGCAGTTTAGGACAGGGAGATGGCTACACCTTC. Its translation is CASSLGQGDGYTF.

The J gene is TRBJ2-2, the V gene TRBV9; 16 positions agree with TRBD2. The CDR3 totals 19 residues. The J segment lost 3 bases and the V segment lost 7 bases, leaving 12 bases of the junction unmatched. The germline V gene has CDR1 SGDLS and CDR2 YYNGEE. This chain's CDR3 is CASPILGTSGREDTGELFF. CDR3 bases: TGTGCCAGCCCTATTCTTGGGACTAGCGGGAGGGAGGACACCGGGGAGCTGTTTTTT.

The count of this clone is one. DNA for the CDR3: TGCGCCAGCAGCCCAGGGGGGGCTAGCGGGACCGGGGAGCTGTTTTTT. Its translation: CASSPGGASGTGELFF. The V and J genes are TRBV5-1 and TRBJ2-2; tentatively, D is TRBD2 (8 bases). The CDR3 consists of 16 residues. V dropped 4 bases and J dropped 5 bases, with 18 bases sitting between them. Germline assignment: CDR1 SGHRS and CDR2 YFSETQ.

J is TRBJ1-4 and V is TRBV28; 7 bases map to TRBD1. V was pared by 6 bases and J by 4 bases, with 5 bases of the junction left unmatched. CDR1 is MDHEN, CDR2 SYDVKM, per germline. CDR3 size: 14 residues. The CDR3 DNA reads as TGTGCCAGCAGGCGGGACAGACTTAATGAAAAACTGTTTTTT. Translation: CASRRDRLNEKLFF. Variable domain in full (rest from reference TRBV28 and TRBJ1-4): DVKVTQSSRYLVKRTGEKVFLECVQDMDHENMFWYRQDPGLGLRLIYFSYDVKMKEKGDIPEGYSVSREKKERFSLILESASTNQTSMYLCASRRDRLNEKLFFGSGTQLSVL.